Reported below is one T cell receptor beta chain. The specificity of this receptor is unknown. Per-nucleotide qualities are absent, and no much larger clonotype sits a single base away. This sample is part of a study of blood T cell repertoires in COVID-19 (dated by TCRdb to the early 2020s). Background on the whole study: Collaborator samples came from the United States, Italy and Spain and covered acute and convalescent phases of COVID-19. The material from the prospective study consisted of cDNA or gDNA derived from T cells, B-cell-depleted T cells, or PBMCs. Subjects who had been exposed to COVID-19, were actively infected with it, or had recovered from it provided the deeply sampled blood TCRbeta repertoires that made up the dataset. The repertoires were released in a freely available public database meant as a resource for research on the immune response to SARS-CoV-2. Samples came from the ongoing ImmuneRACE study (first 160 participants) plus 1,254 subjects from 6 global collaborators. A de-identified subject ID, COVID-19 status, age in years and sex were almost always included in the sample metadata. Where available, HLA class I and class II types were obtained from metadata supplied by the sample provider rather than from assay-based typing.

The immunoSEQ Assay, a bias-controlled multiplex PCR, was used to amplify TCRbeta CDR3 regions from genomic DNA. On the study's bioinformatics: Within the assay, amplification of reference gene primers was used to estimate how many nucleated cells each sample contained. To quantify the absolute abundance of each unique TCRbeta CDR3 rearrangement, sequence reads were collapsed and filtered. For each sample, productive Simpson clonality was calculated as the square root of Simpson's diversity index across productive rearrangements. TCRdb re-hosts the immuneACCESS table, in-frame sequences only. Its copies lack some clones; in the studies checked, an unresolved V gene accounts for under half of them, and the cause for the rest is not known. D and trimming were read from the DNA, whereas the V and J calls and clone size are those reported in that table. For this sample there are 250,000 or so clones; roughly nine tenths appear just once. The ten largest account for 1.2% of the sample.

Trimming takes 0 bases off V and 2 bases off J; junction bases not matched to a gene: 6. The germline V gene (reference sequence) specifies SEHNR as CDR1 and FQNEAQ as CDR2. The cysteine opens and the phenylalanine closes a CDR3 of 16 amino acids. Kept here is only the CDR3 DNA, which spans 48 bases and is read in frame from base 1. Broad study findings and their caveats: How much clinical and demographic metadata was included differed by source and by participant, and the metadata was provided uncurated.

In the prospective study, participants were about 18 to 100 years old, resided in 24 geographic areas of the United States, and were enrolled through a virtual design. To assign participants to cohorts, the prospective study relied on clinical history that participants themselves reported in a screening survey and a study questionnaire. In the prospective study, whole blood, serum and a nasopharyngeal or oropharyngeal swab were collected from each participant by mobile phlebotomists. Participants in the prospective study had the option to provide additional blood draws and questionnaires over an approximately two-month period. Before DNA extraction, blood samples from the prospective study were shipped at room temperature or frozen.

Sequencing was carried out using PBMCs or T cells enriched from blood (not recorded which). The sequence is built from TRBV7-9 and TRBJ1-2; 7 central nucleotides agree with TRBD1. The receptor was isolated from a human donor in a cohort exposed to, infected with or recovered from COVID-19 (not recorded which). The donor label of this sample is uncertain. The sequenced DNA is TGTGCCAGCAGCTTAGCGGGGACAGCTACCAACTATGGCTACACCTTC. It codes for CASSLAGTATNYGYTF.